This T cell receptor beta chain was captured by sequencing in a study of T cell responses to AZD1222 COVID-19 vaccine. Study-wide background: Pooling covered second doses at about 4 or about 12 weeks.

Notes on this clone: Its antigen is not identified.

Study outcomes and limitations: Mapped onto spike, vaccine-associated CD4 TCRs spanned it and were dominant at 160-218 and 743-854. In a largely white British group with more females than males, clonal diversity was possibly underestimated. Of spike-specific TCRs, nearly half reportedly target regions left unmutated in variants.

Method: immunoSEQ multiplex PCR; TCRdb's copy keeps in-frame clones and lacks some. Of about 92,000 clones detected, about nine tenths appear once; the ten largest clones hold roughly 10%. Trimming stripped 6 bases from V and 2 bases from J, with 10 bases between. CDR1 and CDR2 from the germline V gene are MGHRA and YSYEKL. This CDR3 is built from 13 residues. Sequences were derived from peripheral blood, sampled on day 0 of AZD1222 vaccination. This TCR was sampled from an adult in good health. The J gene is TRBJ1-2, the V gene TRBV4-1; D gene unclear. The CDR3 spells CASRRTGNYGYTF. The CDR3 nucleotides are TGCGCCAGCAGGAGGACGGGGAACTATGGCTACACCTTC.